The TCR beta chain under discussion was sequenced for a study of T cells in Graves' hyperthyroidism and ophthalmopathy (dated by TCRdb to 2018 to 2020). For context, the study as a whole: Peripheral blood samples were taken at initial diagnosis, before any treatment was given. To identify TCR V-J signatures that set the groups apart, the researchers used a discovery cohort of 90 to 100 patients, made up of roughly 45 with Graves' ophthalmopathy and 55 to 65 with stable Graves' hyperthyroidism. Prospective prediction of ophthalmopathy was tested in an independent validation cohort consisting of roughly 19 hyperthyroidism patients and 15 or so patients who later progressed to ophthalmopathy. The approximately 100 discovery patients were divided at random into training and test sets in a 7:3 ratio. The study also compared thyroid tissue and blood T-cell repertoires from five or six Graves' hyperthyroidism patients. After blood sampling, hyperthyroidism patients were treated with methimazole at a starting dose of 30 mg daily, and ophthalmopathy patients were treated with high-dose intravenous methylprednisolone. The paper reports TCR Vbeta CDR3 sequencing of roughly 140 peripheral blood samples: 43 ophthalmopathy, roughly 74 hyperthyroidism and around 17 progressor patients. Overall study results and their limits: During validation, the model predicted progression to ophthalmopathy a median of approximately 6.5 months ahead of onset, with around 65% sensitivity and about 75% specificity. Sample size was not statistically predetermined, and blinding of investigators to group allocation was not performed. Blood samples also contained most of the expanded thyroid clonotypes (frequency above 0.001), which suggests that blood repertoires may reflect thyroid immune responses. In cross-validation, a model built on a 13 V-J signature told ophthalmopathy apart from stable hyperthyroidism with 85% to 90% sensitivity and approximately 81% specificity, and in testing the same model reached 80%/75%.

The V end loses 2 bases and the J end loses 2 bases, and a stretch of 12 bases separates them. Based on the germline V gene, the CDR1 and CDR2 sequences are SGHRS and YFSETQ. The CDR3 spans 15 residues, from the cysteine through the phenylalanine. The read is trimmed to its CDR3 DNA, 45 bases read in frame from base 1. Graves' hyperthyroidism was defined as stable when no progression to ophthalmopathy occurred over 18 months of follow-up. The hyperthyroidism patients were between 18 and 65 years old and newly diagnosed, with a disease duration of less than 2 months. Exclusion was applied to patients with uncontrolled infections, other autoimmune diseases, pregnancy or lactation. Clinical symptoms, serum thyroxine and TRAb, thyroid ultrasound, and orbital computed tomography formed the basis for the diagnoses. Ficoll-Paque density gradient centrifugation was used to isolate PBMCs from 10 ml of fresh peripheral blood. Total RNA was extracted with Trizol reagent, and quality was checked on an Agilent 2100 Bioanalyzer.

Comments on this clonotype: Its antigen is unknown. Base quality data are lacking; no much larger clone is found one base away.

TCR beta CDR3 regions were amplified from RNA transcripts. A first-round RT-PCR of the TCR CDR3 used the HTBI primer set with the Qiagen OneStep RT-PCR kit. The libraries were constructed in a second round of multiplex PCR and then size-selected and purified. Paired-end sequencing of the libraries was performed with 100 bp reads on an Illumina HiSeq2000. Processing in the source paper ran as follows. SOAPnuke was used to process the raw data, removing reads that contained adapters or uncalled bases, had a mean Phred below 15, or lacked an exact match to the constant primer or identifier. High-quality paired reads were merged with COPE v1.2.5, and unique nucleotide sequences were defined as clonotypes. Clonotypes were aligned to IMGT TRBV, TRBD and TRBJ reference segments using MiTCR v1.1. The analysis was restricted to V-J combinations with a frequency above 0.0001, which together covered over 99% of the repertoires. The TCS score was defined as F50 (clonal expansion) divided by E x V (chaos), with BLOSUM62-based TCRdist calculated between CDR3 peptides within each V-J. Welch's t-statistics and random forest reduced 450 to 600 V-J features to 13, which were used in a naive Bayes classifier (R e1071). Thyroid-blood repertoire similarity was quantified with the Morisita-Horn index. TCRdb reanalyzed the raw reads on its own, using fastp at Q25 for trimming and MiXCR for clone calling, and kept in-frame beta chains. Rows matching on CDR3 protein sequence are summarized as one entry with the most common DNA and genes. Clone size and V and J calls follow TCRdb, not the original study. For this sample the table gives hundreds of thousands of distinct CDR3 sequences, of which 38% were detected only once. The top ten constitute approximately 10% of the sample.

Recombination connected TRBV5-1 to TRBJ2-3, with no D gene named confidently. The sequence derives from a man between 18 and 35 years old with Graves' hyperthyroidism. The sequencing sample was made of blood. The bases are TGCGCCAGCAGCTTAGGAGACCCACTCACAGATACGCAGTATTTT. The resulting protein is CASSLGDPLTDTQYF.